The 31 T cell receptor beta chains reported below all come from one sample, sequenced in a study of T-cell memory formation after mild COVID-19 listed by TCRdb under 2021. The library was made by 5' RACE. For sequencing, an Illumina NovaSeq 6000 was employed. In-frame beta chains were kept once TCRdb had trimmed the public reads at Q25 with fastp and called clones with MiXCR. CDR3 protein duplicates are merged, each entry listing the most common genes and DNA. The table for this sample lists about 57,000 distinct CDR3 sequences; over 9% of them were counted only once. The ten largest account for approximately 26% of the sample. Source material: PBMCs or a T cell subset sorted from them (not recorded which). These receptors all stem from a man between 18 and 35 years old who had mild COVID-19 (a few samples of this study predate the infection). The sample titles of this study are shuffled in the database, so cell type and time point are left out; the donor was told from shared clones.

V is TRBV9 and J is TRBJ2-5; TRBD2 agrees at 10 bases. The CDR3 has 17 amino acids. Losses at the gene ends were 3 bases for V and 1 base for J; bases not matched to a gene: 9. Germline loops: CDR1 SGDLS, CDR2 YYNGEE. The CDR3 protein is CASSGGTSEAIQETQYF. CDR3 in DNA: TGTGCCAGCAGCGGGGGGACTAGCGAGGCTATCCAAGAGACCCAGTACTTC.

The J gene is TRBJ1-5, the V gene TRBV4-1; the D gene is possibly TRBD1 (6 bases). CDR3 size: 16 residues. The germline V and J ends were trimmed by 4 bases and 7 bases, with 20 bases remaining between them. The germline V gene has CDR1 MGHRA and CDR2 YSYEKL. CDR3 loop: CASSLEIGTPRQPQHF. The CDR3 DNA reads TGCGCCAGCAGCCTCGAAATCGGGACACCGCGCCAGCCCCAGCATTTT.

This clonotype occurred many times. J is TRBJ2-1 and V is TRBV7-7; possible D gene TRBD2, 5 bases. Germline loops: CDR1 SSHAT, CDR2 FNYEAQ (reference sequence). Trimming left V 1 base short and J 8 bases short, with 9 bases between. The length of the CDR3 is 13 residues. CDR3 amino acids: CASSLDGVDEQFF. The CDR3 DNA sequence: TGTGCCAGCAGCTTAGACGGGGTGGATGAGCAGTTCTTC.

In this sample, this clonotype turned up a few times. The chain uses TRBV5-1 and TRBJ2-3; D is tentatively TRBD1 or TRBD2 (6 bases each). The CDR3 sequence is 16 residues long. With 1 base removed from V and 6 bases from J, the gap between germline ends came to 18 bases. Germline assignment: CDR1 SGHRS and CDR2 YFSETQ. The CDR3, as DNA: TGCGCCAGCAGCTTGCTCCGGGGGCCCCGCAATGATACGCAGTATTTT. This gives the protein CASSLLRGPRNDTQYF.

This clonotype was observed a handful of times. V is TRBV20-1 and J is TRBJ2-7, with 7 nucleotides matching TRBD1. Losses at the gene ends were 6 bases for V and 3 bases for J; bases not matched to a gene: 8. The CDR3 length is 13 residues. Germline loops: CDR1 DFQATT, CDR2 SNEGSKA (reference sequence). The CDR3 region is CSASWTGLYEQYF. CDR3 nucleotides: TGCAGTGCCTCCTGGACAGGCCTCTACGAGCAGTACTTC.

There are a few counts of this clonotype. A read error is likely, as this CDR3 ends without the conserved phenylalanine or tryptophan. The chain employs TRBV28 and TRBJ1-2; TRBD1 aligns across 7 bases. The J segment lost 3 bases and the V segment lost 6 bases, leaving 4 bases of the junction unmatched. The CDR3 length is 13 residues. Germline V gene lookup returns CDR1 MDHEN and CDR2 SYDVKM. The CDR3 here is CASSSGQDYGYTL. The DNA of the CDR3 is TGTGCCAGCAGCTCCGGACAGGACTATGGCTACACCTTA.

This clonotype has at least ten counts. This chain uses TRBV7-2 with TRBJ1-5; D gene unclear. This CDR3 contains 15 residues. Trimming cost V 4 bases and J 1 base, with 11 bases left between them. The germline V gene encodes CDR1 SGHTA and CDR2 FQGNSA. CDR3: CASSWTVGSNQPQHF. The CDR3 nucleotides are TGTGCCAGCAGCTGGACCGTTGGGAGCAATCAGCCCCAGCATTTT.

By share of the sample, this clonotype is medium-sized (0.01 to 0.1%). The chain joins TRBV7-2 to TRBJ1-2, with 9 bases fitting TRBD1. The germline V gene encodes CDR1 SGHTA and CDR2 FQGNSA. The CDR3 loop spans 13 amino acids. V lost 3 bases and J lost 7; bases outside the gene matches: 3. CDR3 sequence reads: CASSFGTGFGYTF. The CDR3 DNA follows: TGTGCCAGCAGCTTCGGGACAGGGTTTGGCTACACCTTC.

This clonotype was picked up a small number of times. This chain joins TRBV7-9 and TRBJ2-3; D ambiguous. Looked up from germline, CDR1 is SEHNR and CDR2 is FQNEAQ (reference sequence). With 1 base removed from V and 4 bases from J, the gap between germline ends came to 6 bases. There are 13 residues in the CDR3. CDR3 sequence reads: CASSLDTADTQYF. DNA of the CDR3: TGTGCCAGCAGCTTAGATACAGCAGATACGCAGTATTTT.

This clonotype was seen a handful of times. V usage is TRBV6-6 and J usage is TRBJ1-6; D unclear. Trimming removed 5 bases from V and 4 bases from J, with 15 bases in between. Per germline, CDR1 MNHNY and CDR2 SVGAGI (reference sequence). The CDR3 is made up of 16 amino acids. The CDR3 loop reads CASSGQKNYYNSPLHF. CDR3 in DNA: TGTGCCAGCAGTGGGCAGAAAAATTATTATAATTCACCCCTCCACTTT.

The CDR3 is CASSPDSNSPLHF. DNA for the CDR3: TGTGCCAGCAGCCCGGACAGTAATTCACCCCTCCACTTT. The chain has TRBV7-2 and TRBJ1-6; TRBD1 might be the D (6 bases). V was trimmed by 5 bases and J by 6 bases, leaving 8 bases between them. The CDR3 is 13 amino acids. CDR1 is SGHTA and CDR2 is FQGNSA in the germline V gene.

This clonotype was found a few times. The V call is TRBV29-1, the J call TRBJ1-1; no firm D call. Germline V gene data show CDR1 as SQVTM and CDR2 as ANQGSEA. V was clipped by 5 bases and J by 0 bases, with 22 bases between them. The CDR3 loop spans 17 amino acids. The CDR3: CSVRAGWGMALNTEAFF. CDR3 DNA: TGCAGCGTTCGAGCGGGTTGGGGTATGGCCTTGAACACTGAAGCTTTCTTT.

This clonotype was observed many times. The chain recombines TRBV29-1 with TRBJ2-5; D possibly corresponds to TRBD2 (8 bases). CDR3 size: 17 residues. Trimming shortened V by 2 bases and J by 3 bases, and 22 bases separated the two germline ends. In germline, CDR1 is SQVTM, CDR2 ANQGSEA. The CDR3 nucleotides read TGCAGCGTTGAACTCCAGGGGGGACTAGTCATGGAAGAGACCCAGTACTTC. Protein sequence: CSVELQGGLVMEETQYF.

This clonotype was observed a few times. This CDR3 reads CASSLWPTLQYF. The CDR3 nucleotides read TGTGCCAGCAGCTTATGGCCAACCCTGCAGTATTTT. This chain joins TRBV7-2 and TRBJ2-3, with D unresolved. This CDR3 comprises 12 residues. With 2 bases removed from V and 11 bases from J, the gap between germline ends came to 11 bases. Per the germline V gene, CDR1 is SGHTA and CDR2 is FQGNSA.

This clonotype has a handful of counts. The chain joins TRBV7-3 to TRBJ1-1, with no clear D. Germline V CDR1 and CDR2: SGHTA, FQGTGA. The CDR3 extends over 13 amino acids. Trimming removed 2 bases from V and 6 bases from J, with 10 bases in between. In DNA, the CDR3 is TGTGCCAGCAGCTTAGTCCCCTCCGCTGAAGCTTTCTTT. Residues: CASSLVPSAEAFF.

The table lists this clonotype with many counts. V gene TRBV9 combines with J gene TRBJ2-5, with D perhaps being TRBD1 or TRBD2 (7 bases each). CDR1 is SGDLS, CDR2 YYNGEE, per germline. The CDR3 has 16 residues. Trimming took 4 bases from V and 2 from J, leaving 18 bases between them. The CDR3 coding sequence is TGTGCCAGCAGCCTTGGGGGGGGACAGCCACAAGAGACCCAGTACTTC. Translated, it gives CASSLGGGQPQETQYF.

This clonotype was found many times. The chain is built from TRBV20-1 and TRBJ2-2, with D possibly TRBD2 on 7 matching bases. Between the trimmed V and J ends, which lost 5 bases and 7 bases, there was a span of 20 bases. The V gene's germline CDR1 is DFQATT and CDR2 SNEGSKA (reference sequence). CDR3 size: 15 residues. The CDR3 sequence is CSAVPRGAFGGELFF. The DNA for the CDR3 is TGCAGTGCTGTCCCCCGGGGGGCATTCGGCGGGGAGCTGTTTTTT.

The chain carries TRBV4-3 and TRBJ2-1; 9 bases are a match to TRBD2. Germline CDR1 LGHNA, CDR2 YSLEER. Germline trimming cut 0 bases from V and 4 bases from J; bases unmatched to any gene: 4. CDR3 length: 16 amino acids. Written as DNA, the CDR3 is TGCGCCAGCAGCCAAGATTCCGCGGGGGGGTACAATGAGCAGTTCTTC. This gives the protein CASSQDSAGGYNEQFF.

The chain joins TRBV19 to TRBJ2-4; no definite D call. V lost 6 bases and J 0 bases, leaving 15 bases between the germline ends. The CDR3 runs to 16 residues. In germline, CDR1 is LNHDA, CDR2 SQIVND (reference sequence). The CDR3 nucleotides are TGTGCCAGTAGCTGGCGGACCAAGGAAGCCAAAAACATTCAGTACTTC. This translates into CASSWRTKEAKNIQYF. Full variable domain (remainder filled in from reference TRBV19 and TRBJ2-4): DGGITQSPKYLFRKEGQNVTLSCEQNLNHDAMYWYRQDPGQGLRLIYYSQIVNDFQKGDIAEGYSVSREKKESFPLTVTSAQKNPTAFYLCASSWRTKEAKNIQYFGAGTRLSVL.

In this sample, this clonotype turned up many times. This sequence joins TRBV7-6 and TRBJ1-5; the D is unclear. The V and J ends lost 1 base and 0 bases respectively, with 7 bases between them. The CDR3 is 15 residues long. Germline values: CDR1 SGHVS, CDR2 FNYEAQ. The CDR3 loop is CASSLGGNSNQPQHF. The CDR3 DNA sequence: TGTGCCAGCAGCTTAGGGGGTAATAGCAATCAGCCCCAGCATTTT.

This clonotype was detected only a few times. The chain links TRBV2 to TRBJ1-1, with TRBD1 matching 8 bases. With 7 bases clipped from V and 5 bases from J, the junction kept 9 bases outside the gene matches. Germline V gene data show CDR1 as SNHLY and CDR2 as FYNNEI. The CDR3 sequence is 14 residues long. The CDR3 protein is CASMPAGGWTEAFF. CDR3 in DNA: TGTGCCAGCATGCCCGCAGGGGGCTGGACTGAAGCTTTCTTT.

This clonotype has ten or more counts. The chain recombines TRBV28 with TRBJ2-3; tentative D call: TRBD2 (6 bases). The CDR3 is 17 amino acids. Germline values: CDR1 MDHEN, CDR2 SYDVKM. The V and J ends lost 1 base and 2 bases respectively, with 16 bases between them. CDR3 nucleotides: TGTGCCAGCAGTTTATTAGCAGCGGGTCAGGCCACAGATACGCAGTATTTT. Its protein product is CASSLLAAGQATDTQYF.

This clonotype has just a few counts. The chain combines TRBV14 with TRBJ1-2, with D perhaps matching TRBD1 (5 bases). The CDR3 has 13 residues. Trimming took off 2 bases at V and 4 bases at J, with 8 bases between the two ends. Germline V CDR1 and CDR2: SGHDN, FVKESK. As DNA, the CDR3 is TGTGCCAGCAGCCAACCGGGGGTCTATGGCTACACCTTC. Translating gives CASSQPGVYGYTF.

The sample holds a few counts of this clonotype. The chain recombines TRBV20-1 with TRBJ1-1; possibly TRBD1 for D (6 bases). The germline V gene has CDR1 DFQATT and CDR2 SNEGSKA (reference sequence). CDR3 length: 12 residues. V was clipped by 4 bases and J by 5 bases, with 11 bases between them. DNA for the CDR3: TGCAGTGCTAAAGGGGGGGAGACTGAAGCTTTCTTT. Translation gives CSAKGGETEAFF.

The J gene is TRBJ2-3, the V gene TRBV18, with D possibly TRBD2 on 5 matching bases. Germline V gives CDR1 KGHSH, CDR2 LQKENI. Trimming took 2 bases from V and 2 from J, leaving 11 bases between them. The CDR3 is 15 amino acids. This CDR3 reads CASSPLSGTTDTQYF. The CDR3, as DNA: TGTGCCAGCTCACCATTAAGCGGAACCACAGATACGCAGTATTTT.

Ten or more counts support this clonotype. V is TRBV4-1 and J is TRBJ2-1; 9 bases are a match to TRBD1. Germline lookup yields CDR1 MGHRA and CDR2 YSYEKL. V was pared by 2 bases and J by 8 bases, with 7 bases of the junction left unmatched. The CDR3 is 15 amino acids. The CDR3 reads CASSQPGQGSDEQFF. The CDR3 DNA reads TGCGCCAGCAGCCAACCGGGACAGGGTTCGGATGAGCAGTTCTTC.

This sequence joins TRBV6-5 and TRBJ2-1; 10 nucleotides agree with TRBD1. CDR1 and CDR2 from the germline V gene are MNHEY and SVGAGI. Trimming removed 6 bases from V and 7 bases from J; junction bases left unmatched: 6. The CDR3 is made up of 14 amino acids. CDR3: CASRRDRGGNEQFF. The CDR3 DNA is TGTGCCAGCAGGAGGGACAGGGGCGGGAATGAGCAGTTCTTC.

The rearrangement links TRBV20-1 to TRBJ1-2; 9 bases match TRBD1. V lost 3 bases and J lost 0; bases outside the gene matches: 2. The CDR3 loop spans 14 amino acids. Germline V gives CDR1 DFQATT, CDR2 SNEGSKA (reference sequence). CDR3 coding DNA: TGCAGTGCTAGGGGGACAGGGACTAACTATGGCTACACCTTC. Translated: CSARGTGTNYGYTF.

This clonotype has at least ten counts. The rearrangement uses TRBV20-1 and TRBJ2-5; D uncertain. The CDR3 is made up of 16 amino acids. V shed 3 bases and J shed 2 bases, with 19 bases lying between them. The germline V gene encodes CDR1 DFQATT and CDR2 SNEGSKA (reference sequence). In nucleotides, the CDR3 is TGCAGTGCTAGCGAGTGGGATTCTGGCCGACAAGAGACCCAGTACTTC. This gives the protein CSASEWDSGRQETQYF.

This clonotype was seen only a few times. The V gene is TRBV29-1, the J gene TRBJ1-2; D ambiguous. The CDR3 has 13 residues. Germline CDR1 and CDR2: SQVTM and ANQGSEA. The germline V and J ends were trimmed by 5 bases and 4 bases, with 14 bases remaining between them. CDR3 residues: CSVPRDGPYGYTF. In DNA form, the CDR3 reads TGCAGCGTTCCACGCGACGGACCCTATGGCTACACCTTC.

The rearrangement joins TRBV4-3 to TRBJ1-1; D not certain. Deletions cut 3 bases from V and 4 bases from J, with 9 bases between. The CDR3 totals 13 residues. CDR1 is LGHNA and CDR2 is YSLEER in the germline V gene. The CDR3 sequence is CASSQWRATEAFF. CDR3 nucleotide sequence: TGCGCCAGCAGCCAGTGGAGGGCCACTGAAGCTTTCTTT.